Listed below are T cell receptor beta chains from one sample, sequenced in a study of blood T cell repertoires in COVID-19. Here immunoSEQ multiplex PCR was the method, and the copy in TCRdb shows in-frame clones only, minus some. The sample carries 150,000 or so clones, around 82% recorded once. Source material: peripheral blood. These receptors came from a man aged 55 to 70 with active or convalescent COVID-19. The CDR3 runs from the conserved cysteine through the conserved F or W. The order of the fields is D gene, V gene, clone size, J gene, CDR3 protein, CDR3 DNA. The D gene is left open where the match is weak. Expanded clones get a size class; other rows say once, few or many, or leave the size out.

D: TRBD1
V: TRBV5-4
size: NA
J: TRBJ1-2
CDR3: CASRLQGADYGYTF
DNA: TGTGCCAGCAGACTACAGGGGGCGGACTATGGCTACACCTTC

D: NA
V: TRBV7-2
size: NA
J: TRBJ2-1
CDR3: CASSLVPQGYNEQFF
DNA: TGTGCCAGCAGCTTAGTCCCCCAGGGTTACAATGAGCAGTTCTTC

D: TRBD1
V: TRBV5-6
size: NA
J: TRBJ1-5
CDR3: CASSLGTGYSNQPQHF
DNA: TGTGCCAGCAGCTTGGGGACAGGCTATAGCAATCAGCCCCAGCATTTT

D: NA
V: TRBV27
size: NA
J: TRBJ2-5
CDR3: CASSPRRGQESQYF
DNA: TGTGCCAGCAGTCCGCGAAGGGGTCAAGAGAGCCAGTACTTC

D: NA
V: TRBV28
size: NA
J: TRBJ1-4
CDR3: CASSSRVTNEKLFF
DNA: TGTGCCAGCAGTTCCAGGGTAACTAATGAAAAACTGTTTTTT

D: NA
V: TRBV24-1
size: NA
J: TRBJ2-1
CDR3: CATSDSRGEQFF
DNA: TGTGCCACCAGTGATTCGCGTGGTGAGCAGTTCTTC

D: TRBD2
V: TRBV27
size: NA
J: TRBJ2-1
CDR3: CASSLSGREAEQFF
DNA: TGTGCCAGCAGTTTATCAGGGCGGGAGGCCGAGCAGTTCTTC

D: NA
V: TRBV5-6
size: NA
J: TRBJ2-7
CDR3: CASTPGYSYEQYF
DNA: TGTGCCAGCACCCCAGGTTATAGCTACGAGCAGTACTTC

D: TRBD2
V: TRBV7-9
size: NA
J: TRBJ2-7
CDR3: CASSATSGSLYEQYF
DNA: TGTGCCAGCAGCGCCACTAGCGGGAGTCTCTACGAGCAGTACTTC

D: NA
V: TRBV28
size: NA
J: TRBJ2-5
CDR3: CASSPQGRQETQYF
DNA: TGTGCCAGCAGTCCACAGGGACGCCAAGAGACCCAGTACTTC

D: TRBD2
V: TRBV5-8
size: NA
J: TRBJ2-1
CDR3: CASSLESRLAGNEQFF
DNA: TGTGCCAGCAGCTTAGAATCGAGACTAGCGGGAAATGAGCAGTTCTTC

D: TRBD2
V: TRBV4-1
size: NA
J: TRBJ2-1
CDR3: CASSRVQTSAAGNEQFF
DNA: TGCGCCAGCAGCCGGGTTCAGACTAGCGCCGCGGGCAATGAGCAGTTCTTC

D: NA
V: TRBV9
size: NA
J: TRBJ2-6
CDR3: CASMQGAGANVLTF
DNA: TGTGCCAGCATGCAAGGGGCTGGGGCCAACGTCCTGACTTTC

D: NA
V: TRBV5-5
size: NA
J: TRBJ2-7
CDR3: CASSLELGEQYF
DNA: TGTGCCAGCAGCTTGGAGCTCGGGGAGCAGTACTTC

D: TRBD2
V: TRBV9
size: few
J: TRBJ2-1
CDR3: CASSVGGLAGRPEQFF
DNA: TGTGCCAGCAGCGTGGGAGGCCTAGCGGGACGGCCTGAGCAGTTCTTC

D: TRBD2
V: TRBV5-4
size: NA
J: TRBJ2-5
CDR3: CASSSTGLGPQETQYF
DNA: TGTGCCAGCAGCTCAACGGGACTAGGACCACAAGAGACCCAGTACTTC

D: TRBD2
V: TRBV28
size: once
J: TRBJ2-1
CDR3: CASTNGGRNEQFF
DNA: TGTGCCAGCACCAACGGGGGGAGGAATGAGCAGTTCTTC

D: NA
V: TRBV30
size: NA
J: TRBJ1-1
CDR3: CAWAPGRSTGNTEAFF
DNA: TGTGCCTGGGCCCCAGGGAGGTCCACTGGGAACACTGAAGCTTTCTTT